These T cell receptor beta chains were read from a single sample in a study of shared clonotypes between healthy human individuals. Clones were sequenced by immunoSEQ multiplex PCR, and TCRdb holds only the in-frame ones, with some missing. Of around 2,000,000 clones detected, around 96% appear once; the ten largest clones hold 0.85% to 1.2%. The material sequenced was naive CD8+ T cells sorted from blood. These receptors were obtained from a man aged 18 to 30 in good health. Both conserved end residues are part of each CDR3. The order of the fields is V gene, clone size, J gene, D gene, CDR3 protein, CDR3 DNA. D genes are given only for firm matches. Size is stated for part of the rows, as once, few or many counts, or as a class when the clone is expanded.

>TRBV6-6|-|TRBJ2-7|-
CASSYSVEGPEYF
TGTGCCAGCAGTTACTCGGTAGAGGGACCCGAGTACTTC
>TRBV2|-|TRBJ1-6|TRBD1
CASSPGQGSSPLHF
TGTGCCAGCAGTCCGGGACAGGGGTCCTCACCCCTCCACTTT
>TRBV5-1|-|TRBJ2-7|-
CASSWAGEAYEQYF
TGCGCCAGCAGCTGGGCAGGGGAGGCCTACGAGCAGTACTTC
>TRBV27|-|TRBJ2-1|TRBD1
CASSLQGQAFSLALNEQFF
TGTGCCAGCAGTTTACAGGGACAGGCTTTTTCCCTGGCTCTCAATGAGCAGTTCTTC
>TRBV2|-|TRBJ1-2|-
CARYWAGSAYGYTF
TGTGCCAGGTATTGGGCGGGATCGGCCTATGGCTACACCTTC
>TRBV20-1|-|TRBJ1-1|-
CSARLNTEAFF
TGCAGTGCTAGATTGAACACTGAAGCTTTCTTT
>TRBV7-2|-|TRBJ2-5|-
CASSNRNSQETQYF
TGTGCCAGCAGCAACAGGAATTCTCAAGAGACCCAGTACTTC
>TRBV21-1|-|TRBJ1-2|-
CASSLTERGRGYTF
TGTGCCAGCAGCCTAACGGAGCGGGGAAGGGGCTACACCTTC
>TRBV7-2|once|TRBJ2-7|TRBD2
CASSLLGGRIDEQYF
TGTGCCAGCAGCTTATTGGGCGGGAGGATCGACGAGCAGTACTTC
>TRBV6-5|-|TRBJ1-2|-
CASSTPSGTYGYTF
TGTGCCAGCAGTACACCGTCGGGGACCTATGGCTACACCTTC
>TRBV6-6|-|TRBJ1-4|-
CASSYTSTNEKLFF
TGTGCCAGCAGTTACACTTCAACTAATGAAAAACTGTTTTTT
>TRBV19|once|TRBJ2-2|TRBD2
CASSIPPFGGTGELFF
TGTGCCAGTAGTATCCCCCCTTTCGGGGGGACCGGGGAGCTGTTTTTT
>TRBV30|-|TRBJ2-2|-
CAWSFLGDTGELFF
TGTGCCTGGAGTTTCCTGGGGGACACCGGGGAGCTGTTTTTT
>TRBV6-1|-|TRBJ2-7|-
CASSVRGPYEQYF
TGTGCCAGCAGTGTAAGGGGCCCCTACGAGCAGTACTTC
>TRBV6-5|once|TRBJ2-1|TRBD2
CASSSTGLADEQFF
TGTGCCAGCAGTTCGACCGGACTAGCGGATGAGCAGTTCTTC
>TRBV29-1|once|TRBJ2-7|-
CSVGSPHSYEQYF
TGCAGCGTGGGGTCCCCGCACTCCTACGAGCAGTACTTC
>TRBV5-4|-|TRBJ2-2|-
CASSLGDFTGELFF
TGTGCCAGCAGCTTGGGGGATTTCACCGGGGAGCTGTTTTTT
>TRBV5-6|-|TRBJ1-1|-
CASSFPPYGHTEAFF
TGTGCCAGCAGCTTTCCCCCATACGGCCACACTGAAGCTTTCTTT
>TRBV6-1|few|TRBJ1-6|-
CASSDVGYNSPLHF
TGTGCCAGCAGTGATGTGGGTTATAATTCACCCCTCCACTTT
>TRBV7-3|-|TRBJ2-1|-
CASSPDHNEQFF
TGTGCCAGCAGCCCGGACCACAATGAGCAGTTCTTC
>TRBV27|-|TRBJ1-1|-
CASSLSYNYGEAFF
TGTGCCAGCAGTTTATCGTATAATTATGGTGAAGCTTTCTTT
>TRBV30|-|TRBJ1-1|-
CALNMNTEAFF
TGTGCCCTTAACATGAACACTGAAGCTTTCTTT
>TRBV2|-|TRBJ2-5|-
CASSAGPPGQETQYF
TGTGCCAGCAGTGCGGGACCGCCGGGGCAAGAGACCCAGTACTTC
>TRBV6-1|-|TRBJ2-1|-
CASSISGPSYNEQFF
TGTGCCAGCAGTATAAGCGGGCCCTCCTACAATGAGCAGTTCTTC
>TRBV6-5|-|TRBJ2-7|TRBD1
CASSRQGADYEQYF
TGTGCCAGCAGCAGACAGGGGGCTGACTACGAGCAGTACTTC
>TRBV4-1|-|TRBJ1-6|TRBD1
CASSQDAGTGDSPLHF
TGCGCCAGCAGCCAAGATGCCGGGACAGGAGATTCACCCCTCCACTTT
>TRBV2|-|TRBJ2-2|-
CASSEGLQRGTGELFF
TGTGCCAGCAGCGAAGGGTTGCAGAGGGGCACCGGGGAGCTGTTTTTT
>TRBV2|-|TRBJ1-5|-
CASSDPGNNQPQHF
TGTGCCAGCAGTGACCCCGGGAACAATCAGCCCCAGCATTTT
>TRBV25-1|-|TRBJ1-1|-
CASSDWTETEAFF
TGTGCCAGCAGTGACTGGACAGAAACTGAAGCTTTCTTT
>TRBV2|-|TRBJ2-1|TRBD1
CASSERGTGGQAGIYNEQFF
TGTGCCAGCAGTGAAAGGGGGACAGGGGGTCAAGCGGGTATCTACAATGAGCAGTTCTTC
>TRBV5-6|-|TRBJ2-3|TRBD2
CASSFFSGGSTDTQYF
TGTGCCAGCAGCTTCTTTTCGGGAGGATCCACAGATACGCAGTATTTT
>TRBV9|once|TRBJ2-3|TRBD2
CASSVSPSGDTDTQYF
TGTGCCAGCAGCGTATCCCCTAGCGGGGACACTGATACGCAGTATTTT
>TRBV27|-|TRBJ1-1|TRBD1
CASSFRTGEITEAFF
TGTGCCAGCAGTTTCCGGACAGGGGAAATCACTGAAGCTTTCTTT
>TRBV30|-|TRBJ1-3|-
CAWDSSGSTIYF
TGTGCCTGGGATAGCTCTGGAAGCACCATATATTTT
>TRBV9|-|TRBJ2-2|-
CASSVGSAPNTGELFF
TGTGCCAGCAGCGTAGGGTCCGCACCCAACACCGGGGAGCTGTTTTTT
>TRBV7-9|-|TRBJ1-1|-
CASSLAPGTQFEAFF
TGTGCCAGCAGCTTAGCGCCGGGCACGCAGTTTGAAGCTTTCTTT
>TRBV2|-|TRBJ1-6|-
CASSVTQGTSSYNSPLHF
TGTGCCAGCAGTGTCACGCAGGGAACGAGCTCCTATAATTCACCCCTCCACTTT
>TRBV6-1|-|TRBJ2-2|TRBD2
CASRSGSLGTGELFF
TGTGCCAGCAGGAGCGGGAGTCTGGGCACCGGGGAGCTGTTTTTT
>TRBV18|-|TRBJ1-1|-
CASSHSPRGTEAFF
TGTGCCAGCTCACACTCACCCAGGGGCACTGAAGCTTTCTTT
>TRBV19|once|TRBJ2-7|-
CASSMSQGFGEQYF
TGTGCCAGTAGTATGTCGCAGGGATTTGGAGAGCAGTACTTC
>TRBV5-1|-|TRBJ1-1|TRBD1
CASSPDRGPVNTEAFF
TGCGCCAGCAGCCCGGACAGGGGGCCGGTGAACACTGAAGCTTTCTTT
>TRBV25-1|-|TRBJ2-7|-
CATADLAEQYF
TGTGCCACCGCGGATTTAGCGGAGCAGTACTTC
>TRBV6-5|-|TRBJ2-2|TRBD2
CASNYGLAGRVGELFF
TGTGCCAGCAATTACGGTCTAGCGGGACGAGTCGGGGAGCTGTTTTTT
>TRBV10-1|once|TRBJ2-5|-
CASSEFRDGQETQYF
TGCGCCAGCAGTGAGTTCCGGGACGGTCAAGAGACCCAGTACTTC
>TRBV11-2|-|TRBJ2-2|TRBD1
CASTPPGGTNTGELFF
TGTGCCAGCACGCCCCCAGGGGGAACGAACACCGGGGAGCTGTTTTTT
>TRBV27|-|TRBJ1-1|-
CASSLGGGNTEAFF
TGTGCCAGCAGTTTAGGAGGGGGGAACACTGAAGCTTTCTTT
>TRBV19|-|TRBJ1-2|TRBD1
CASSHGTGYGYTF
TGTGCCAGTAGTCATGGGACAGGCTATGGCTACACCTTC
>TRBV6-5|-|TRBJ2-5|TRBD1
CASTLTGGSETQYF
TGTGCCAGCACCTTAACAGGGGGTTCAGAGACCCAGTACTTC
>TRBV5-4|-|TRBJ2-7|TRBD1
CASSLGQGSPYEQYF
TGTGCCAGCAGCCTTGGACAGGGGAGTCCCTACGAGCAGTACTTC
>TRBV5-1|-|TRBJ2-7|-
CASSLEAGSSYEQYF
TGCGCCAGCAGCTTGGAGGCAGGTTCCTCCTACGAGCAGTACTTC
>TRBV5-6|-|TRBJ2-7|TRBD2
CASSLELAGQYEQYF
TGTGCCAGCAGCTTGGAGTTAGCGGGGCAATACGAGCAGTACTTC
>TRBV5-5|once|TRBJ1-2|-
CASSLWSDGGYTF
TGTGCCAGCAGCTTGTGGTCAGATGGTGGCTACACCTTC
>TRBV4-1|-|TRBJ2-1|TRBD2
CASSQKQETSGGGYEQFF
TGCGCCAGCAGCCAAAAACAAGAAACTAGCGGAGGTGGATATGAGCAGTTCTTC
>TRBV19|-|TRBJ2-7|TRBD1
CATATAAGTGSSYEQYF
TGTGCCACCGCCACAGCGGCCGGGACAGGGAGCTCCTACGAGCAGTACTTC
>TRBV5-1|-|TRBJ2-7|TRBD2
CASSPKSGGPGYEQYF
TGCGCCAGCAGCCCCAAATCGGGAGGGCCTGGCTACGAGCAGTACTTC
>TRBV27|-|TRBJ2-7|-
CASKGVGGTAEQYF
TGTGCCAGCAAGGGCGTCGGCGGGACTGCCGAGCAGTACTTC
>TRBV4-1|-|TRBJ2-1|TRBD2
CASSQEGLAEDNEQFF
TGCGCCAGCAGCCAAGAGGGACTAGCAGAAGACAATGAGCAGTTCTTC